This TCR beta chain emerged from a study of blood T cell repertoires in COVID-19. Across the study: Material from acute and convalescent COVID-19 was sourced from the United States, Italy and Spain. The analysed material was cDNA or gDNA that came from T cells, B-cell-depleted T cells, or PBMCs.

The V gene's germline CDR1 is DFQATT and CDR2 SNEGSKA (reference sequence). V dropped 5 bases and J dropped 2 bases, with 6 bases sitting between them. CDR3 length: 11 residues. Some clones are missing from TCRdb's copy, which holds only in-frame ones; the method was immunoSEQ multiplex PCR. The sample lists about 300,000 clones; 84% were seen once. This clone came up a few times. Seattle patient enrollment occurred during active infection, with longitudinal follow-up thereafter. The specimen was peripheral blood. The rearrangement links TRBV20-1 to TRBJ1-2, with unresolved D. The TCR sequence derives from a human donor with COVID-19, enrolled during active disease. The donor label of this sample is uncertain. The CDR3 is CSAWENYGYTF. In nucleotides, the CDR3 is TGCAGTGCTTGGGAGAACTATGGCTACACCTTC.